The 32 T cell receptor beta chains presented below share a single source sample, sequenced in a study of blood T cell repertoires in COVID-19. The assay was immunoSEQ multiplex PCR, and TCRdb's table has in-frame clones only and misses some. The sample yields a few hundred thousand clones, around four fifths seen once. Sequenced material: PBMCs or T cells enriched from blood (not recorded which). The receptor set was obtained from a woman in her fifties or sixties who had recovered from COVID-19.

The V gene is TRBV7-2, the J gene TRBJ2-1; tentatively, D is TRBD2 (6 bases). Germline lookup yields CDR1 SGHTA and CDR2 FQGNSA. V shed 7 bases and J shed 0 bases, with 10 bases lying between them. The CDR3 contains 14 residues. The CDR3 DNA reads as TGTGCCAGCACCCGGGAGAGCTCCTACAATGAGCAGTTCTTC. Its protein product is CASTRESSYNEQFF.

The rearrangement joins TRBV19 to TRBJ1-1; possibly TRBD1 for D (5 bases). The V and J ends lost 7 bases and 6 bases respectively, with 21 bases between them. There are 15 residues in the CDR3. Germline CDR1 reads LNHDA; CDR2 reads SQIVND (reference sequence). The CDR3 nucleotides read TGTGCCAGTAAAAGAGGGGCAGGACTAATATCTGAAGCTTTCTTT. This codes for CASKRGAGLISEAFF.

This sequence joins TRBV11-3 and TRBJ1-1; D is undetermined. Trimming took off 3 bases at V and 7 bases at J, with 6 bases between the two ends. CDR3 length: 11 residues. In germline, CDR1 is SGHNT, CDR2 YENEEA. DNA for the CDR3: TGTGCCAGCAGCTTGGGCTTTGAAGCTTTCTTT. This gives the protein CASSLGFEAFF.

This sequence joins TRBV5-1 and TRBJ2-7; the match to TRBD1 covers 10 bases. The CDR3 extends over 15 amino acids. The V segment lost 0 bases and the J segment 6 bases; nucleotides outside the gene matches: 6. Per germline, CDR1 SGHRS and CDR2 YFSETQ. CDR3 loop: CASSLGPRQGAEQYF. The CDR3 DNA reads TGCGCCAGCAGCTTGGGCCCGCGACAGGGGGCCGAGCAGTACTTC.

The CDR3 bases are TGCAGCGTTGAGACTAGCGGGACTTACAATGAGCAGTTCTTC. Its protein is CSVETSGTYNEQFF. The V and J genes are TRBV29-1 and TRBJ2-1, with TRBD2 identical over 11 bases. This CDR3 has 14 residues. Per the germline V gene, CDR1 is SQVTM and CDR2 is ANQGSEA. J lost 4 bases, V lost 3 bases, and 2 bases had no gene match.

The chain employs TRBV11-2 and TRBJ1-3, with D perhaps matching TRBD1 (5 bases). CDR1 and CDR2 from the germline V gene are SGHAT and FQNNGV. There are 11 residues in the CDR3. Between the trimmed V and J ends, which lost 2 bases and 14 bases, there was a span of 10 bases. CDR3 coding DNA: TGTGCCAGCAGCTTATTGACAGAACTATATTTT. Protein: CASSLLTELYF.

V is TRBV5-5 and J is TRBJ2-2; 9 nucleotides agree with TRBD1. This CDR3 comprises 16 residues. Germline-derived CDR1 and CDR2 are SGHKS and YYEKEE (reference sequence). After removal of 3 bases from V and 1 base from J, the junction contained 4 bases not matched to a gene. The CDR3 region has the DNA TGTGCCAGCAGCTGGGGACAGGGTGGGAACACCGGGGAGCTGTTTTTT. This encodes CASSWGQGGNTGELFF.

V gene TRBV30 combines with J gene TRBJ1-6, with TRBD1 as a possible D gene (5 bases). Germline CDR1 and CDR2: GTSNPN and SVGIG (reference sequence). CDR3 length equals 18 residues. V lost 0 bases and J 0 bases, leaving 15 bases between the germline ends. CDR3 DNA sequence: TGTGCCTGGAGTGTAGACCGGACAACCGGCTCCTATAATTCACCCCTCCACTTT. It translates to CAWSVDRTTGSYNSPLHF.

The chain recombines TRBV13 with TRBJ2-2; 8 bases are shared with TRBD2. This CDR3 is 15 amino acids long. After removal of 8 bases from V and 3 bases from J, the junction contained 8 bases not matched to a gene. Germline V gives CDR1 PRHDT, CDR2 FYEKMQ (reference sequence). DNA for the CDR3: TGTGCCAGCGGGCGCGGGAGGATGGACACCGGGGAGCTGTTTTTT. Translating gives CASGRGRMDTGELFF.

This clone was counted between two and nine times. J is TRBJ1-6 and V is TRBV27, with 7 nucleotides matching TRBD1. This CDR3 comprises 15 residues. V shed 5 bases, J shed 5 bases, and the junction held 6 bases outside the gene matches. Germline V gives CDR1 MNHEY, CDR2 SMNVEV (reference sequence). The CDR3 spells CASSRQGQDNSPLHF. For the CDR3, the DNA is TGTGCCAGCAGTCGACAGGGTCAGGATAATTCACCCCTCCACTTT.

The rearrangement links TRBV4-2 to TRBJ1-4; D gene ambiguous. This CDR3 is 15 amino acids long. Looked up from germline, CDR1 is LGHNA and CDR2 is YNFKEQ. Trimming removed 1 base from V and 8 bases from J, with 14 bases in between. CDR3 in amino acids: CASSQGGQYLEKLFF. In DNA, the CDR3 is TGTGCCAGCAGCCAAGGAGGTCAGTATTTGGAAAAACTGTTTTTT.

The rearrangement uses TRBV3-1 (or the pseudogene TRBV3-2) and TRBJ1-2; no reliable D call. Germline values: CDR1 LGHDT, CDR2 YNNKEL (reference sequence). Trimming removed 1 base at V and 0 bases at J, with 9 bases between. The CDR3 covers 15 residues. CDR3 nucleotide sequence: TGTGCCAGCAGCCAAGTCATCGGGACTAACTATGGCTACACCTTC. Translating it yields CASSQVIGTNYGYTF.

The V gene is TRBV14, the J gene TRBJ2-2; D gene unclear. The length of the CDR3 is 14 residues. The V and J ends lost 5 bases and 1 base respectively, with 8 bases between them. Per germline, CDR1 SGHDN and CDR2 FVKESK. The CDR3 nucleotides read TGTGCCAGCAGCGCGACATTGAACACCGGGGAGCTGTTTTTT. Translated: CASSATLNTGELFF. Variable domain in full (rest from reference TRBV14 and TRBJ2-2): EAGVTQFPSHSVIEKGQTVTLRCDPISGHDNLYWYRRVMGKEIKFLLHFVKESKQDESGMPNNRFLAERTGGTYSTLKVQPAELEDSGVYFCASSATLNTGELFFGEGSRLTVL.

This sequence joins TRBV7-2 and TRBJ2-7; no reliable D call. The V gene lost 2 bases and the J gene lost 2 bases, with 10 bases spanning the gap. Germline-derived CDR1 and CDR2 are SGHTA and FQGNSA. The CDR3 is 14 residues long. The CDR3 DNA reads TGTGCCAGCAGCTTAAATGCGTTGACCTACGAGCAGTACTTC. Encoded protein: CASSLNALTYEQYF.

The CDR3 sequence: CASTGVGAPSTDTQYF. CDR3 DNA: TGTGCCAGTACGGGGGTAGGGGCACCTAGCACAGATACGCAGTATTTT. The chain uses TRBV19 and TRBJ2-3; possible D gene TRBD2, 6 bases. Germline V lookup: CDR1 LNHDA, CDR2 SQIVND (reference sequence). V dropped 7 bases and J dropped 0 bases, with 17 bases sitting between them. There are 16 residues in the CDR3.

The gene calls are TRBV20-1 and TRBJ2-7, with 7 nucleotides matching TRBD2. This CDR3 is 14 amino acids long. CDR1 and CDR2 from the germline V gene are DFQATT and SNEGSKA (reference sequence). The J segment lost 1 base and the V segment lost 5 bases, leaving 8 bases of the junction unmatched. The CDR3 DNA is TGCAGTGCTGGTGTGGGAGGGCTATCCTACGAGCAGTACTTC. This encodes CSAGVGGLSYEQYF.

The gene calls are TRBV4-1 and TRBJ2-7; weak D call: TRBD1 (6 bases). In germline, CDR1 is MGHRA, CDR2 YSYEKL. The V end was cut by 0 bases, the J end by 6 bases, with 12 bases between. The CDR3 consists of 14 residues. This CDR3 is CASSQEGSGVEQYF. CDR3 in DNA: TGCGCCAGCAGCCAAGAAGGGTCAGGGGTCGAGCAGTACTTC.

The chain carries TRBV4-3 and TRBJ1-2; TRBD1 matches at 7 bases. CDR1 is LGHNA and CDR2 is YSLEER in the germline V gene. The junction had 6 bases not matched to a gene; V was cut back by 4 bases and J by 4 bases. The CDR3 covers 14 residues. The CDR3 spells CASSLDRVGYGYTF. CDR3 nucleotides: TGCGCCAGCAGCCTAGACAGGGTGGGCTATGGCTACACCTTC.

This clone was detected a few times. The chain recombines TRBV28 with TRBJ2-7; 16 positions agree with TRBD2. V lost 6 bases, J lost 4 bases, and 15 bases stayed unmatched. The CDR3 is 19 amino acids. Germline CDR1 and CDR2: MDHEN and SYDVKM. The CDR3 loop is CASSSVKGTSGRALYEQYF. CDR3 coding DNA: TGTGCCAGCAGCTCCGTTAAAGGGACTAGCGGGAGGGCCCTGTACGAGCAGTACTTC.

The rearrangement links TRBV9 to TRBJ2-1; TRBD2 matches 9 bases. The CDR3 runs to 18 residues. Trimming cost V 4 bases and J 4 bases; bases outside gene matches: 15. Germline CDR1 reads SGDLS; CDR2 reads YYNGEE. The CDR3 nucleotides are TGTGCCAGCAGCTCACCGGGACTAGCCCATTTTAGGTACAATGAGCAGTTCTTC. Its translation: CASSSPGLAHFRYNEQFF.

The chain is built from TRBV27 and TRBJ2-1, with D hard to call. CDR3 length equals 14 residues. The ends were cut back, 3 bases at V and 0 bases at J, with 6 bases in the middle. Per the germline V gene, CDR1 is MNHEY and CDR2 is SMNVEV (reference sequence). The CDR3 sequence is CASSLAHSYNEQFF. The CDR3 DNA reads as TGTGCCAGCAGTTTGGCCCACTCCTACAATGAGCAGTTCTTC.

The chain uses TRBV5-1 and TRBJ1-2; possibly TRBD1 for D (6 bases). Germline-derived CDR1 and CDR2 are SGHRS and YFSETQ. CDR3 length: 14 residues. V was trimmed by 4 bases and J by 8 bases, leaving 18 bases between them. CDR3 nucleotides: TGCGCCAGCAGCCCCCCAACAGGGTCGGGGGGCTACACCTTC. Protein: CASSPPTGSGGYTF.

CDR3 nucleotide sequence: TGTGCCAGCTTCAACAGGGACCTACGGACTGAAGCTTTCTTT. Its translation: CASFNRDLRTEAFF. The chain combines TRBV18 with TRBJ1-1, with TRBD1 as a possible D gene (6 bases). Trimming took 7 bases from V and 5 from J, leaving 17 bases between them. Germline V gene lookup returns CDR1 KGHSH and CDR2 LQKENI. The CDR3 contains 14 residues.

The rearrangement links TRBV19 to TRBJ1-3; D not resolved. V was trimmed by 0 bases and J by 0 bases, leaving 12 bases between them. The germline CDR1 and CDR2 sequences are LNHDA and SQIVND (reference sequence). This CDR3 comprises 17 residues. This CDR3 is CASSIDPGPYSGNTIYF. DNA for the CDR3: TGTGCCAGTAGTATAGACCCAGGCCCTTACTCTGGAAACACCATATATTTT.

The chain is built from TRBV5-6 and TRBJ2-1; TRBD2 matches 12 bases. V lost 4 bases to trimming and J lost 7 bases; unmatched junction nucleotides: 12. Germline-derived CDR1 and CDR2 are SGHDT and YYEEEE. The CDR3 is made up of 17 amino acids. CDR3 sequence (DNA): TGTGCCAGCAGCCCGAACCCCGGACTAGCGGGGCCTAATGAGCAGTTCTTC. This encodes CASSPNPGLAGPNEQFF.

The rearrangement uses TRBV5-1 and TRBJ1-4; possible D gene TRBD1, 5 bases. Per germline, CDR1 SGHRS and CDR2 YFSETQ. V lost 4 bases, J lost 8 bases, and 15 bases lay in between. The CDR3 runs to 14 residues. The CDR3: CASSPDTTEEKLFF. Written as DNA, the CDR3 is TGCGCCAGCAGCCCGGACACGACGGAAGAAAAACTGTTTTTT.

V gene TRBV16 combines with J gene TRBJ1-2; D is unclear. Per the germline V gene, CDR1 is KGHSY and CDR2 is FQNENV. CDR3 length: 14 residues. Trimming took off 0 bases at V and 4 bases at J, with 9 bases between the two ends. The CDR3 region is CASSQSDSLYGYTF. In nucleotides, the CDR3 is TGTGCCAGCAGCCAATCGGACTCACTCTATGGCTACACCTTC. The full variable domain, completed using reference TRBV16 and TRBJ1-2, is GEEVAQTPKHLVRGEGQKAKLYCAPIKGHSYVFWYQQVLKNEFKFLISFQNENVFDETGMPKERFSAKCLPNSPCSLEIQATKLEDSAVYFCASSQSDSLYGYTFGSGTRLTVV.

The gene calls are TRBV5-1 and TRBJ1-4; 8 bases match TRBD1. The CDR3 length is 19 residues. The germline V gene encodes CDR1 SGHRS and CDR2 YFSETQ. V was pared by 0 bases and J by 0 bases, with 10 bases of the junction left unmatched. CDR3 loop: CASSLVPGGGTATNEKLFF. In DNA form, the CDR3 reads TGCGCCAGCAGCTTGGTTCCAGGGGGCGGTACTGCAACTAATGAAAAACTGTTTTTT.

For this clone: The junction departs from the called germline gene at one end, perhaps through a read error. The chain employs TRBV7-9 and TRBJ1-3; D might be TRBD1 (6 bases). This CDR3 has 11 amino acids. The V gene's germline CDR1 is SEHNR and CDR2 FQNEAQ (reference sequence). In nucleotides, the CDR3 is TGTGCCAGCAGCTTAACAAACAGGGTGCATTTT. Residues: CASSLTNRVHF.

The chain employs TRBV2 and TRBJ1-4; D is possibly TRBD1 (5 bases). Trimming took off 10 bases at V and 5 bases at J, with 14 bases between the two ends. There are 13 residues in the CDR3. Germline V lookup: CDR1 SNHLY, CDR2 FYNNEI. Written as DNA, the CDR3 is TGTGCCACCGCGGGGGAGTCGAATGAAAAACTGTTTTTT. The encoded protein is CATAGESNEKLFF. The whole variable domain, remainder taken from reference TRBV2 and TRBJ1-4, is EPEVTQTPSHQVTQMGQEVILRCVPISNHLYFYWYRQILGQKVEFLVSFYNNEISEKSEIFDDQFSVERPDGSNFTLKIRSTKLEDSAMYFCATAGESNEKLFFGSGTQLSVL.

This chain connects TRBV4-1 to TRBJ1-6, with D hard to call. Trimming pared 0 bases from V and 7 bases from J, leaving 13 bases between. CDR1 MGHRA and CDR2 YSYEKL come from the germline V gene. This CDR3 spans 16 amino acids. As DNA, the CDR3 is TGCGCCAGCAGCCAAGATCTAGGTCAGAGAAATTCACCCCTCCACTTT. As protein: CASSQDLGQRNSPLHF.

The chain joins TRBV5-1 to TRBJ1-4, with 9 nucleotides matching TRBD1. V shed 3 bases, J shed 7 bases, and the junction held 4 bases outside the gene matches. The germline CDR1 and CDR2 sequences are SGHRS and YFSETQ. The CDR3 contains 14 residues. CDR3 bases: TGCGCCAGCAGCTACCCGGGACAGGGTGAAAAACTGTTTTTT. As protein: CASSYPGQGEKLFF.